The 6 T cell receptor beta chains below come from one sample, sequenced in a study of shared clonotypes between healthy human individuals. Here immunoSEQ multiplex PCR was the method, and the copy in TCRdb shows in-frame clones only, minus some. The table has hundreds of thousands of clones, approximately 79% seen once. Sequencing was done on a sample of memory CD4+ T cells sorted from blood. Subset in this sample: CD45RA-negative fraction. The receptor set was obtained from a woman in her twenties or thirties in good health.

This rearrangement joins TRBV30 to TRBJ2-2; 7 bases are a match to TRBD2. This CDR3 is built from 14 residues. Trimming took 4 bases from V and 3 from J; bases not matched to a gene: 5. The germline V gene encodes CDR1 GTSNPN and CDR2 SVGIG (reference sequence). CDR3 in DNA: TGTGCCTGGATGCGCGGGAGATACACCGGGGAGCTGTTTTTT. Translation: CAWMRGRYTGELFF.

Only one count was recorded for this clone. This chain connects TRBV13 to TRBJ2-1, with D perhaps matching TRBD1 (6 bases). The V end was cut by 6 bases, the J end by 4 bases, with 16 bases between. The germline gives CDR1 PRHDT, CDR2 FYEKMQ (reference sequence). This CDR3 has 15 residues. CDR3 bases: TGTGCCAGCAGAGGGGGTGAAGCGCAGTACAATGAGCAGTTCTTC. It yields the protein CASRGGEAQYNEQFF.

The chain joins TRBV10-3 to TRBJ1-5; D is unresolved. V was pared by 10 bases and J by 2 bases, with 12 bases between. Germline V lookup: CDR1 ENHRY, CDR2 SYGVKD. This CDR3 is built from 13 residues. CDR3 sequence: CATAEEGNQPQHF. CDR3 nucleotide sequence: TGTGCCACCGCTGAAGAGGGCAATCAGCCCCAGCATTTT.

This clone was recorded at least ten times. This rearrangement joins TRBV6-1 to TRBJ2-5; TRBD2 aligns across 9 bases. The CDR3 length is 17 residues. CDR1 and CDR2 (germline): MNHNS, SASEGT. Unmatched junction bases numbered 12, after V lost 3 bases and J lost 4 bases. The CDR3 is CASSEGTLAGLVETQYF. The CDR3 DNA sequence: TGTGCCAGCAGTGAGGGTACCCTAGCGGGATTGGTAGAGACCCAGTACTTC.

The chain combines TRBV5-6 with TRBJ2-7; a weak D match, TRBD2 (5 bases). This CDR3 contains 14 residues. Deletions cut 0 bases from V and 6 bases from J, with 13 bases between. CDR1 and CDR2 from the germline V gene are SGHDT and YYEEEE. The chain's CDR3 is CASSLVEASSEQYF. CDR3 in DNA: TGTGCCAGCAGCTTGGTGGAGGCTAGCAGCGAGCAGTACTTC.

Many counts were recorded for this clone. The genes are TRBV2 and TRBJ2-3; 9 bases align to TRBD2. Germline V gives CDR1 SNHLY, CDR2 FYNNEI. V shed 2 bases and J 7 bases; nucleotides not matched to a gene: 7. This CDR3 is built from 15 residues. The CDR3 sequence: CASSEMSSGAYTQYF. As DNA, the CDR3 is TGTGCCAGCAGTGAAATGTCTAGCGGGGCCTATACGCAGTATTTT.